The next 22 T cell receptor beta chains were all read from a single sample in a study of blood T cell repertoires in COVID-19. Profiled with immunoSEQ multiplex PCR; TCRdb holds only in-frame clones, not every one. The table lists some 140,000 clones, around 73% of them singletons. Input material: peripheral blood. The receptors here all came from a man aged 60 to 69 who had recovered from COVID-19.

V and J are TRBV11-1 and TRBJ1-4; D call uncertain. Germline V gives CDR1 SGHAT, CDR2 FQDESV (reference sequence). V was trimmed by 5 bases and J by 6 bases, leaving 10 bases between them. CDR3 size: 13 residues. The CDR3 here is CASSRDNYEKLFF. CDR3 coding DNA: TGTGCCAGCAGCCGAGACAATTATGAAAAACTGTTTTTT.

This clone is a singleton in its sample. This chain uses TRBV28 with TRBJ2-1, with 9 bases fitting TRBD2. The germline gives CDR1 MDHEN, CDR2 SYDVKM. This CDR3 region has 14 residues. With 3 bases clipped from V and 6 bases from J, the junction kept 3 bases outside the gene matches. The CDR3 nucleotides read TGTGCCAGCAGTTTGCGGGGGGGGGCCAATGAGCAGTTCTTC. This translates into CASSLRGGANEQFF.

This clone has a handful of counts. J is TRBJ2-1 and V is TRBV7-8; 14 positions match TRBD2. Germline-derived CDR1 and CDR2 are SGHVS and FQNEAQ. The ends lost 5 bases at V and 10 bases at J; junction bases unmatched: 7. The CDR3 covers 15 residues. The CDR3: CASSNGLAGGREQFF. CDR3 sequence (DNA): TGTGCCAGCAGCAACGGACTAGCGGGAGGCCGGGAGCAGTTCTTC.

This chain connects TRBV3-1 (or the pseudogene TRBV3-2) to TRBJ2-3; TRBD2 matches 7 bases. J gave up 3 bases and V 2 bases, and 5 bases lay outside the gene matches. This CDR3 is 15 amino acids long. Germline loops: CDR1 LGHDT, CDR2 YNNKEL (reference sequence). The DNA of the CDR3 is TGTGCCAGCAGCCAAACAGGACTAGGGACAGATACGCAGTATTTT. Translated: CASSQTGLGTDTQYF.

The chain links TRBV7-3 to TRBJ2-2; 14 bases fit TRBD2. Germline assignment: CDR1 SGHTA and CDR2 FQGTGA. This CDR3 is built from 18 residues. Trimming cost V 6 bases and J 7 bases; bases outside gene matches: 13. CDR3 sequence (DNA): TGTGCCAGCAGTTCCCCCCGACTAGCGGGAGGGCACCACGGGGAGCTGTTTTTT. This translates into CASSSPRLAGGHHGELFF.

The chain carries TRBV6-2 or TRBV6-3 and TRBJ1-5; maybe TRBD1 (5 bases). The CDR3 has 14 amino acids. CDR1 is MNHEY and CDR2 is SVGEGT in the germline V gene. The V end lost 4 bases, the J end lost 8 bases, and 15 bases lay between the germline ends. This CDR3 reads CASSSSPGGEPQHF. The CDR3 coding sequence is TGTGCCAGCAGTTCCTCACCCGGGGGAGAGCCCCAGCATTTT.

V is TRBV25-1 and J is TRBJ1-2, with D uncertain. V lost 6 bases and J lost 2, with 7 bases in between. Per the germline V gene, CDR1 is MGHDK and CDR2 is SYGVNS. The CDR3 runs 12 residues. CDR3 in amino acids: CASRNRNYGYTF. In DNA, the CDR3 is TGTGCCAGCAGAAACAGAAACTATGGCTACACCTTC.

The rearrangement joins TRBV28 to TRBJ1-1; 9 nucleotides line up with TRBD1. The germline V gene encodes CDR1 MDHEN and CDR2 SYDVKM. The CDR3 loop spans 17 amino acids. The V gene end was trimmed by 2 bases and the J gene end by 1 base; junction bases not matched to a gene: 8. CDR3 residues: CASSLIPGTGRNTEAFF. The CDR3 bases are TGTGCCAGCAGTTTAATCCCCGGGACAGGGCGGAACACTGAAGCTTTCTTT. Together with reference TRBV28 and TRBJ1-1, the CDR3 gives the full variable domain: DVKVTQSSRYLVKRTGEKVFLECVQDMDHENMFWYRQDPGLGLRLIYFSYDVKMKEKGDIPEGYSVSREKKERFSLILESASTNQTSMYLCASSLIPGTGRNTEAFFGQGTRLTVV.

The V gene is TRBV6-5, the J gene TRBJ2-1; TRBD2 aligns across 9 bases. The germline gives CDR1 MNHEY, CDR2 SVGAGI. There are 15 residues in the CDR3. V lost 5 bases to trimming and J lost 7 bases; unmatched junction nucleotides: 9. CDR3 sequence (DNA): TGTGCCAGCAGTCGACCCGCGGGGGGGCAGAATGAGCAGTTCTTC. Translated, it gives CASSRPAGGQNEQFF.

This clone was counted once. The chain couples TRBV6-6 to TRBJ1-5, with 7 positions matching TRBD1. There are 13 residues in the CDR3. V was clipped by 8 bases and J by 4 bases; unmatched bases: 5. The germline gives CDR1 MNHNY, CDR2 SVGAGI (reference sequence). Written as DNA, the CDR3 is TGTGCCAGCGTGGGACAGCTAAATCAGCCCCAGCATTTT. Translated, it gives CASVGQLNQPQHF.

CDR3: CASSPAGISEAFF. CDR3 DNA: TGTGCCAGCAGCCCGGCAGGTATCTCTGAAGCTTTCTTT. The V and J genes are TRBV7-3 and TRBJ1-1; D not certain. Germline CDR1 and CDR2: SGHTA and FQGTGA. The V end was cut by 5 bases, the J end by 6 bases, with 13 bases between. The CDR3 runs to 13 residues.

The J gene is TRBJ2-2, the V gene TRBV9; no clear D. The germline V and J ends were trimmed by 0 bases and 7 bases, with 4 bases remaining between them. CDR3 size: 12 residues. The germline gives CDR1 SGDLS, CDR2 YYNGEE. In DNA, the CDR3 is TGTGCCAGCAGCGTAGTTATCGGGGAGCTGTTTTTT. Amino acids: CASSVVIGELFF. Looking up the rest from reference TRBV9 and TRBJ2-2 gives the full variable domain: DSGVTQTPKHLITATGQRVTLRCSPRSGDLSVYWYQQSLDQGLQFLIQYYNGEERAKGNILERFSAQQFPDLHSELNLSSLELGDSALYFCASSVVIGELFFGEGSRLTVL.

The chain combines TRBV4-2 with TRBJ2-4, with D tentatively TRBD1 (6 bases). The V end was cut by 6 bases, the J end by 6 bases, with 9 bases between. The CDR3 length is 12 residues. CDR1 LGHNA and CDR2 YNFKEQ come from the germline V gene. Here the CDR3 DNA reads TGTGCCAGCAGTCGGACAGTAAACATTCAGTACTTC. It specifies CASSRTVNIQYF.

This chain connects TRBV19 to TRBJ1-1, with D tentatively TRBD1 (5 bases). Trimming pared 7 bases from V and 1 base from J, leaving 19 bases between. Germline V gene sequence: CDR1 LNHDA, CDR2 SQIVND (reference sequence). This CDR3 contains 16 residues. The chain's CDR3 is CASTPLTGTSNTEAFF. CDR3 nucleotides: TGTGCCAGTACCCCACTGACCGGGACTTCGAACACTGAAGCTTTCTTT. Full variable domain (rest looked up from reference TRBV19 and TRBJ1-1): DGGITQSPKYLFRKEGQNVTLSCEQNLNHDAMYWYRQDPGQGLRLIYYSQIVNDFQKGDIAEGYSVSREKKESFPLTVTSAQKNPTAFYLCASTPLTGTSNTEAFFGQGTRLTVV.

V and J are TRBV6-6 and TRBJ1-4; unclear D gene. Deletions cut 2 bases from V and 8 bases from J, with 9 bases between. CDR1 and CDR2 from the germline V gene are MNHNY and SVGAGI (reference sequence). The CDR3 covers 13 residues. This chain's CDR3 is CASSYRGGEKLFF. The CDR3 bases are TGTGCCAGCAGTTACCGAGGCGGCGAAAAACTGTTTTTT.

This chain connects TRBV7-9 to TRBJ1-1; D ambiguous. Germline V gene data show CDR1 as SEHNR and CDR2 as FQNEAQ (reference sequence). Trimming took off 4 bases at V and 1 base at J, with 13 bases between the two ends. The CDR3 spans 15 residues. The CDR3 loop is CASSSLHRGNTEAFF. The CDR3 DNA reads TGTGCCAGCAGCTCCCTTCATAGAGGGAACACTGAAGCTTTCTTT.

The chain combines TRBV3-1 (or the pseudogene TRBV3-2) with TRBJ1-1, with TRBD1 matching 8 bases. CDR1 is LGHDT, CDR2 YNNKEL, per germline (reference sequence). Trimming at V came to 4 bases and at J to 2 bases, leaving 6 bases not matched to a gene. CDR3 size: 15 residues. CDR3 sequence reads: CASSPGQGYNTEAFF. The DNA for the CDR3 is TGTGCCAGCAGCCCCGGACAGGGCTATAACACTGAAGCTTTCTTT.

The V gene is TRBV19, the J gene TRBJ1-2, with a possible D match to TRBD1 (6 bases). The germline CDR1 and CDR2 sequences are LNHDA and SQIVND (reference sequence). The CDR3 loop spans 16 amino acids. V lost 2 bases to trimming and J lost 0 bases, with 13 bases between them. The CDR3 nucleotides read TGTGCCAGTAGTATAACCAGGGGACGAGCTAACTATGGCTACACCTTC. This translates into CASSITRGRANYGYTF.

The chain employs TRBV28 and TRBJ2-7; TRBD2 matches 7 bases. The CDR3 is made up of 15 amino acids. V gave up 5 bases and J gave up 3 bases; unmatched junction bases: 10. Germline V CDR1 and CDR2: MDHEN, SYDVKM. CDR3 loop: CASSPNYAGDYEQYF. CDR3 DNA sequence: TGTGCCAGCAGTCCCAACTACGCGGGAGACTACGAGCAGTACTTC.

This clone was detected a few times. V gene TRBV2 combines with J gene TRBJ2-3, with a possible D match to TRBD2 (7 bases). Trimming shortened V by 5 bases and J by 8 bases, and 14 bases separated the two germline ends. The CDR3 has 13 amino acids. Germline CDR1 SNHLY, CDR2 FYNNEI. The CDR3, as DNA: TGTGCCAGCAGTATCAAGGGGGGGGCTACGCAGTATTTT. Its translation: CASSIKGGATQYF.

The V gene is TRBV10-1, the J gene TRBJ2-7, with 7 bases aligning to TRBD1. With 4 bases clipped from V and 1 base from J, the junction kept 10 bases outside the gene matches. The length of the CDR3 is 16 residues. In germline, CDR1 is WNHNN, CDR2 SYGVQD (reference sequence). The CDR3 DNA reads as TGCGCCAGCAGTGGCCGGTCCCGACAGGGATCCTACGAGCAGTACTTC. This sequence encodes CASSGRSRQGSYEQYF.

The V and J genes are TRBV6-2 or TRBV6-3 and TRBJ2-5, with 10 bases matching TRBD1. Trimming at V came to 3 bases and at J to 2 bases, leaving 3 bases not matched to a gene. The CDR3 sequence is 15 residues long. Germline V gene lookup returns CDR1 MNHEY and CDR2 SVGEGT. CDR3 region: CASSYRDRGQETQYF. In DNA form, the CDR3 reads TGTGCCAGCAGTTATAGGGACAGGGGTCAAGAGACCCAGTACTTC.